The 21 T cell receptor beta chains below all came from one sample that was sequenced in a study of T cells in tumors after PD-1 blockade. Data came from immunoSEQ multiplex PCR; TCRdb stores just in-frame clones and leaves some out. Counted here are approximately 60,000 clones, 74% occurring once; the ten biggest clones make up 4.7%. Sequenced material: PBMCs, taken after anti-PD-1 treatment. Source of these receptors: a human donor with basal cell carcinoma.

The chain employs TRBV3-1 (or the pseudogene TRBV3-2) and TRBJ2-7; 7 bases agree with TRBD2. This CDR3 is 15 amino acids long. Trimming took 4 bases from V and 6 from J; bases not matched to a gene: 12. Looked up from germline, CDR1 is LGHDT and CDR2 is YNNKEL (reference sequence). In DNA, the CDR3 is TGTGCCAGCAGCCCCCCGGCAGGGAGGGAGAGCGAGCAGTACTTC. It encodes CASSPPAGRESEQYF.

The chain uses TRBV2 and TRBJ2-2; TRBD1 is a possible D gene (5 bases). Trimming left V 4 bases short and J 9 bases short, with 9 bases between. The CDR3 spans 12 residues. Germline V gene data show CDR1 as SNHLY and CDR2 as FYNNEI. The CDR3: CASSVQGWELFF. The DNA of the CDR3 is TGTGCCAGCAGTGTGCAGGGCTGGGAGCTGTTTTTT.

The chain links TRBV4-1 to TRBJ1-1; 7 bases match TRBD1. CDR1 MGHRA and CDR2 YSYEKL come from the germline V gene. The V and J ends lost 2 bases and 0 bases, in that order; junction bases with no gene match: 3. This CDR3 is built from 15 residues. The CDR3 is CASSQLTGLNTEAFF. The CDR3 DNA follows: TGCGCCAGCAGCCAATTGACAGGGCTGAACACTGAAGCTTTCTTT.

The V gene is TRBV28, the J gene TRBJ1-1; 8 nucleotides line up with TRBD1. The CDR3 extends over 18 amino acids. V gave up 5 bases and J gave up 2 bases; unmatched junction bases: 16. Germline CDR1 reads MDHEN; CDR2 reads SYDVKM. CDR3 region: CASSPQGYRGLTNTEAFF. The CDR3, as DNA: TGTGCCAGCAGTCCCCAAGGTTACAGGGGGTTAACAAACACTGAAGCTTTCTTT.

The chain links TRBV6-2 or TRBV6-3 to TRBJ2-7; 9 nucleotides line up with TRBD1. The length of the CDR3 is 15 residues. J was trimmed by 7 bases and V by 2 bases; bases with no gene match: 9. Germline CDR1 is MNHEY and CDR2 is SVGEGT. The CDR3 sequence is CASSYGVQGAGEQYF. The CDR3 DNA is TGTGCCAGCAGTTACGGGGTACAGGGGGCAGGTGAGCAGTACTTC.

The V gene is TRBV5-5, the J gene TRBJ2-7, with 8 bases fitting TRBD1. The CDR3 sequence is 16 residues long. The germline V gene has CDR1 SGHKS and CDR2 YYEKEE (reference sequence). V shed 3 bases and J 6 bases; nucleotides not matched to a gene: 14. CDR3 in amino acids: CASSSGQGFYLSEQYF. CDR3 sequence (DNA): TGTGCCAGCAGCTCCGGACAGGGCTTTTATTTGAGCGAGCAGTACTTC.

J is TRBJ1-3 and V is TRBV6-5, with D perhaps TRBD1 (5 bases). Trimming shortened V by 10 bases and J by 3 bases, and 16 bases separated the two germline ends. CDR1 and CDR2 (germline): MNHEY, SVGAGI. The CDR3 contains 14 residues. The CDR3 spells CATSDRPFGNTIYF. The CDR3 nucleotides read TGTGCCACCTCTGACAGACCTTTTGGAAACACCATATATTTT.

The table lists this clone with a few counts. The chain couples TRBV7-8 to TRBJ2-4; 9 nucleotides align to TRBD1. Looked up from germline, CDR1 is SGHVS and CDR2 is FQNEAQ. The CDR3 covers 17 residues. With V trimmed by 4 bases and J by 1 base, 8 bases remained unmatched. The CDR3 DNA sequence: TGTGCCAGCAGCTGGAATGACAGGGGGGTGGCCAAAAACATTCAGTACTTC. Its translation: CASSWNDRGVAKNIQYF.

The chain links TRBV5-1 to TRBJ1-1; D is possibly TRBD1 (5 bases). With 7 bases removed from V and 1 base from J, the gap between germline ends came to 14 bases. Germline V gene sequence: CDR1 SGHRS, CDR2 YFSETQ. CDR3 size: 14 residues. CDR3 nucleotide sequence: TGCGCCAGCTCTGGGAATCAGGGGAACACTGAAGCTTTCTTT. Encoded protein: CASSGNQGNTEAFF.

The chain combines TRBV19 with TRBJ1-3; D gene uncertain. The germline gives CDR1 LNHDA, CDR2 SQIVND (reference sequence). The CDR3 consists of 17 residues. V was clipped by 5 bases and J by 0 bases, with 17 bases between them. The CDR3: CASSPTRPGFSGNTIYF. In DNA form, the CDR3 reads TGTGCCAGTAGTCCAACACGTCCGGGCTTCTCTGGAAACACCATATATTTT.

Worth noting for this clone: The same CDR3 also results from other DNA sequences found in this sample. The CDR3: CASSSQRRAGGPNEQFF. The CDR3 DNA reads as TGCGCCAGCAGTTCACAACGCCGGGCGGGGGGGCCGAATGAGCAGTTCTTC. J is TRBJ2-1 and V is TRBV5-1; 9 bases agree with TRBD2. CDR3 size: 17 residues. With V trimmed by 5 bases and J by 7 bases, 16 bases remained unmatched. Germline values: CDR1 SGHRS, CDR2 YFSETQ. Full variable domain (missing parts from reference TRBV5-1 and TRBJ2-1): KAGVTQTPRYLIKTRGQQVTLSCSPISGHRSVSWYQQTPGQGLQFLFEYFSETQRNKGNFPGRFSGRQFSNSRSEMNVSTLELGDSALYLCASSSQRRAGGPNEQFFGPGTRLTVL.

This chain links TRBV7-9 with TRBJ1-5; 7 nucleotides agree with TRBD1. The J segment lost 1 base and the V segment lost 2 bases, leaving 8 bases of the junction unmatched. There are 17 residues in the CDR3. CDR1 and CDR2 (germline): SEHNR, FQNEAQ (reference sequence). The CDR3 spells CASSLFPGQKSNQPQHF. In DNA form, the CDR3 reads TGTGCCAGCAGCTTATTCCCGGGACAGAAGAGCAATCAGCCCCAGCATTTT.

V is TRBV3-1 (or the pseudogene TRBV3-2) and J is TRBJ1-6, with D perhaps TRBD1 (5 bases). Germline assignment: CDR1 LGHDT and CDR2 YNNKEL (reference sequence). Trimming cost V 5 bases and J 3 bases, with 8 bases left between them. The CDR3 is 14 amino acids. The CDR3 spells CASSAQGYNSPLHF. CDR3 nucleotide sequence: TGTGCCAGCAGCGCCCAGGGCTATAATTCACCCCTCCACTTT.

The chain recombines TRBV7-8 with TRBJ1-1; 9 bases agree with TRBD1. The trim removed 6 bases at V and 5 bases at J, leaving 4 bases unmatched. CDR3 length: 13 residues. CDR1 SGHVS and CDR2 FQNEAQ come from the germline V gene. The CDR3 protein is CASRRGQGTEAFF. In DNA, the CDR3 is TGTGCCAGCAGACGCGGACAGGGGACTGAAGCTTTCTTT.

The chain uses TRBV29-1 and TRBJ2-1, with TRBD1 identical over 10 bases. V lost 3 bases to trimming and J lost 4 bases; unmatched junction nucleotides: 3. CDR3 length equals 14 residues. Germline CDR1 reads SQVTM; CDR2 reads ANQGSEA. CDR3 amino acids: CSVDRDRGYNEQFF. The CDR3 nucleotides are TGCAGCGTTGACCGGGACAGGGGATACAATGAGCAGTTCTTC.

The chain recombines TRBV9 with TRBJ1-3; D is possibly TRBD1 (5 bases). This CDR3 is built from 18 residues. The germline V and J ends were trimmed by 0 bases and 0 bases, with 16 bases remaining between them. The germline V gene encodes CDR1 SGDLS and CDR2 YYNGEE. The CDR3 loop reads CASSVDFRGLSSGNTIYF. The CDR3 DNA reads as TGTGCCAGCAGCGTAGATTTTAGGGGACTAAGCTCTGGAAACACCATATATTTT. Supplemented by reference TRBV9 and TRBJ1-3, the full variable domain reads DSGVTQTPKHLITATGQRVTLRCSPRSGDLSVYWYQQSLDQGLQFLIQYYNGEERAKGNILERFSAQQFPDLHSELNLSSLELGDSALYFCASSVDFRGLSSGNTIYFGEGSWLTVV.

The V call is TRBV2, the J call TRBJ2-2; TRBD2 aligns across 7 bases. Germline CDR1 reads SNHLY; CDR2 reads FYNNEI. This CDR3 has 15 amino acids. The J segment lost 2 bases and the V segment lost 6 bases, leaving 6 bases of the junction unmatched. The CDR3 loop reads CASRESGANTGELFF. The CDR3 DNA follows: TGTGCCAGCAGGGAGAGCGGGGCTAACACCGGGGAGCTGTTTTTT.

The chain uses TRBV30 and TRBJ2-1, with D uncertain. Germline V gives CDR1 GTSNPN, CDR2 SVGIG (reference sequence). The CDR3 sequence is 15 residues long. Between the trimmed V and J ends, which lost 1 base and 6 bases, there was a span of 16 bases. CDR3 residues: CAWSAATTISNEQFF. The CDR3 nucleotides are TGTGCCTGGAGTGCCGCTACAACCATAAGCAATGAGCAGTTCTTC.

V gene TRBV2 combines with J gene TRBJ1-2, with TRBD1 matching over 10 bases. CDR3 length: 13 amino acids. The J segment lost 6 bases and the V segment lost 11 bases, leaving 9 bases of the junction unmatched. Germline loops: CDR1 SNHLY, CDR2 FYNNEI. In DNA, the CDR3 is TGTGCCGGGAAGACAGGGGGCGGCGATGGCTACACCTTC. Its translation is CAGKTGGGDGYTF.

The gene calls are TRBV18 and TRBJ2-3; 12 bases line up with TRBD1. CDR3 length equals 17 residues. The germline V gene has CDR1 KGHSH and CDR2 LQKENI. With 3 bases clipped from V and 3 bases from J, the junction kept 7 bases outside the gene matches. The CDR3 region is CASSPGQGAKATDTQYF. CDR3 DNA sequence: TGTGCCAGCTCACCGGGACAGGGGGCGAAGGCGACAGATACGCAGTATTTT.

V usage is TRBV16 and J usage is TRBJ1-1; D may be TRBD1 (5 bases). The CDR3 is 14 residues long. Germline loops: CDR1 KGHSY, CDR2 FQNENV. The V gene lost 0 bases and the J gene lost 3 bases, with 8 bases spanning the gap. The CDR3 coding sequence is TGTGCCAGCAGCCAATCGGGCAGGGACACTGAAGCTTTCTTT. Amino acid sequence: CASSQSGRDTEAFF.